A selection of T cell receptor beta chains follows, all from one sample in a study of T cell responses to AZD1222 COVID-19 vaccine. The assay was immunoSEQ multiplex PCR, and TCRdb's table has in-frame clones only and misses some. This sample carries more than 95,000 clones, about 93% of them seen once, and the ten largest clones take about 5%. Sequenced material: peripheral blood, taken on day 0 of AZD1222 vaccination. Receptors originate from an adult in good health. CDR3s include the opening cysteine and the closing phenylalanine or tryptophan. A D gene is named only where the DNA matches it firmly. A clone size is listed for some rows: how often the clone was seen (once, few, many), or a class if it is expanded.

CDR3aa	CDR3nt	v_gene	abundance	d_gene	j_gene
CASSLVRNTGELFF	TGTGCCAGCAGCTTAGTCCGGAACACCGGGGAGCTGTTTTTT	TRBV7-9	NA	NA	TRBJ2-2
CASSGDWGGTDTQYF	TGTGCCAGCAGCGGAGACTGGGGCGGCACAGATACGCAGTATTTT	TRBV7-2	few	NA	TRBJ2-3
CASSLEGGGPQHF	TGTGCCAGCAGCTTAGAAGGCGGGGGGCCCCAGCATTTT	TRBV7-2	NA	NA	TRBJ1-5
CASSYSTGGDQPQHF	TGTGCCAGCAGTTACTCGACTGGGGGCGATCAGCCCCAGCATTTT	TRBV6-5	NA	NA	TRBJ1-5
CATSAGVVNEQFF	TGTGCCACCAGTGCCGGGGTAGTCAATGAGCAGTTCTTC	TRBV24-1	NA	NA	TRBJ2-1
CASSYTTGGEQYF	TGTGCCAGCAGTTACACCACCGGGGGCGAGCAGTACTTC	TRBV6-5	NA	NA	TRBJ2-7
CASSSPGNLWEKLFF	TGTGCCAGCAGTTCGCCGGGAAACTTATGGGAAAAACTGTTTTTT	TRBV28	NA	NA	TRBJ1-4
CASSRVGAHSSGANVLTF	TGCGCCAGCAGCCGGGTGGGGGCGCACAGCTCTGGGGCCAACGTCCTGACTTTC	TRBV5-1	NA	NA	TRBJ2-6
CASSRAGGPPGEQFF	TGTGCCAGTAGTCGAGCGGGAGGGCCTCCGGGTGAGCAGTTCTTC	TRBV19	NA	TRBD2	TRBJ2-1
CASSIVNSRHGYTF	TGTGCCAGTAGTATAGTGAACTCGCGCCATGGCTACACCTTC	TRBV19	NA	NA	TRBJ1-2
CASSPRDGSSYEQYF	TGTGCCAGCAGCCCCCGGGACGGTAGCTCCTACGAGCAGTACTTC	TRBV4-2	NA	NA	TRBJ2-7
CASSPPGGNQPQHF	TGTGCCAGCAGTCCCCCCGGGGGCAATCAGCCCCAGCATTTT	TRBV28	once	NA	TRBJ1-5
CASSSQDRVEQYF	TGTGCCAGCAGCTCCCAGGACAGAGTCGAGCAGTACTTC	TRBV7-2	NA	NA	TRBJ2-7